The 26 T cell receptor beta chains below all came from one sample that was sequenced in a study of T cells in Graves' hyperthyroidism and ophthalmopathy. Amplification of TCR beta CDR3 regions used RNA as the template. During a first-round RT-PCR of the TCR CDR3, the HTBI primer set was used. TCRdb reprocessed the multiplex PCR reads via MiXCR and lists one record per CDR3 protein. Counted here are about 560,000 distinct CDR3 sequences, under 60% occurring once; the ten biggest clones make up just over 8%. The source material was peripheral blood or thyroid tissue (not recorded which). These receptors were collected from a young woman with Graves' hyperthyroidism.

This clonotype was counted at least ten times. V gene TRBV2 combines with J gene TRBJ1-1, with D possibly matching TRBD1 (5 bases). The germline CDR1 and CDR2 sequences are SNHLY and FYNNEI. CDR3 length: 14 residues. The V end lost 3 bases, the J end lost 1 base, and 9 bases lay between the germline ends. The DNA of the CDR3 is TGTGCCAGCAGTGAGGACATACGGAACACTGAAGCTTTCTTT. Its protein product is CASSEDIRNTEAFF. Based on the CDR3 plus reference TRBV2 and TRBJ1-1, the full variable domain is EPEVTQTPSHQVTQMGQEVILRCVPISNHLYFYWYRQILGQKVEFLVSFYNNEISEKSEIFDDQFSVERPDGSNFTLKIRSTKLEDSAMYFCASSEDIRNTEAFFGQGTRLTVV.

The chain joins TRBV7-9 to TRBJ1-1; D gene unclear. The germline V gene has CDR1 SEHNR and CDR2 FQNEAQ (reference sequence). The CDR3 totals 14 residues. V was trimmed by 3 bases and J by 0 bases, leaving 8 bases between them. In DNA, the CDR3 is TGTGCCAGCAGCTTCGGTGAAATGAACACTGAAGCTTTCTTT. It yields the protein CASSFGEMNTEAFF. The entire variable domain, with the rest obtained from reference TRBV7-9 and TRBJ1-1, is as follows: DTGVSQNPRHKITKRGQNVTFRCDPISEHNRLYWYRQTLGQGPEFLTYFQNEAQLEKSRLLSDRFSAERPKGSFSTLEIQRTEQGDSAMYLCASSFGEMNTEAFFGQGTRLTVV.

The chain carries TRBV29-1 and TRBJ1-2; 7 bases line up with TRBD1. The germline CDR1 and CDR2 sequences are SQVTM and ANQGSEA. The CDR3 contains 11 residues. The J segment lost 7 bases and the V segment lost 6 bases, leaving 5 bases of the junction unmatched. CDR3 in DNA: TGCAGCGTAGAGACAGGGATTGGCTACACCTTC. It specifies CSVETGIGYTF.

Concerning this clonotype itself: With a much larger clone just one base away, this may be a read error. J is TRBJ1-1 and V is TRBV10-2; no clear D gene. The germline gives CDR1 WSHSY, CDR2 SAAADI. There are 11 residues in the CDR3. The ends were cut back, 7 bases at V and 6 bases at J, with 9 bases in the middle. CDR3 residues: CASTAGSEAFF. CDR3 coding DNA: TGCGCCAGCACTGCGGGGTCTGAAGCTTTCTTT.

This clonotype came up many times. The rearrangement joins TRBV20-1 to TRBJ1-4; D is possibly TRBD1 (5 bases). Germline V gene data show CDR1 as DFQATT and CDR2 as SNEGSKA (reference sequence). This CDR3 contains 14 residues. V dropped 6 bases and J dropped 8 bases, with 19 bases sitting between them. The CDR3 DNA follows: TGCAGTGCCTCCCGGTGGTGGGGGAAGGAAAAACTGTTTTTT. It is translated as CSASRWWGKEKLFF.

The J gene is TRBJ1-5, the V gene TRBV20-1; TRBD1 aligns across 7 bases. The CDR3 loop spans 15 amino acids. Germline V gene sequence: CDR1 DFQATT, CDR2 SNEGSKA (reference sequence). J lost 5 bases, V lost 0 bases, and 7 bases had no gene match. CDR3 sequence: CSARESRGGHQPQHF. The CDR3, as DNA: TGCAGTGCTAGAGAGTCAAGAGGGGGCCATCAGCCCCAGCATTTT.

In its sample, this clonotype was seen a few times. The rearrangement links TRBV7-2 to TRBJ2-7; a possible D gene is TRBD2 (5 bases). Looked up from germline, CDR1 is SGHTA and CDR2 is FQGNSA. The CDR3 is 13 residues long. V dropped 6 bases and J dropped 5 bases, with 14 bases sitting between them. CDR3 amino acids: CASSQPAEDEQYF. CDR3 in DNA: TGTGCCAGCAGTCAACCAGCGGAGGACGAGCAGTACTTC.

The chain combines TRBV7-9 with TRBJ2-5, with TRBD2 identical over 8 bases. Trimming cost V 0 bases and J 0 bases; bases outside gene matches: 3. This CDR3 region has 16 residues. Germline V gene sequence: CDR1 SEHNR, CDR2 FQNEAQ (reference sequence). The CDR3 region is CASSLAGSGDQETQYF. In DNA, the CDR3 is TGTGCCAGCAGCTTAGCCGGTAGCGGGGACCAAGAGACCCAGTACTTC.

The rearrangement uses TRBV29-1 and TRBJ1-2, with D possibly TRBD1 on 5 matching bases. Germline CDR1 SQVTM, CDR2 ANQGSEA. The CDR3 spans 13 residues. The V and J ends lost 6 bases and 7 bases respectively, with 18 bases between them. The chain's CDR3 is CSVPGMGDGGYTF. The CDR3 DNA sequence: TGCAGCGTCCCCGGGATGGGGGACGGTGGCTACACCTTC.

The table lists this clonotype with many counts. The rearrangement links TRBV19 to TRBJ1-5; perhaps TRBD1 as D (6 bases). The V end was cut by 8 bases, the J end by 4 bases, with 15 bases between. CDR1 and CDR2 from the germline V gene are LNHDA and SQIVND (reference sequence). The CDR3 runs to 14 residues. CDR3 sequence (DNA): TGTGCCAGTTCCGACGGGACACAGAATCAGCCCCAGCATTTT. Translated: CASSDGTQNQPQHF.

Many counts were recorded for this clonotype. V gene TRBV20-1 combines with J gene TRBJ1-5; D perhaps matches TRBD1 (5 bases). The CDR3 is 13 residues long. The V gene's germline CDR1 is DFQATT and CDR2 SNEGSKA (reference sequence). V was shortened by 2 bases and J by 6 bases, with 11 bases between the two germline ends. The CDR3 nucleotides are TGCAGTGCTAGAACCAGGGTGGTTCAGCCCCAGCATTTT. Its translation: CSARTRVVQPQHF.

A few counts support this clonotype. This chain uses TRBV9 with TRBJ1-3; D ambiguous. Trimming pared 0 bases from V and 0 bases from J, leaving 10 bases between. The germline gives CDR1 SGDLS, CDR2 YYNGEE. The CDR3 sequence is 16 residues long. The CDR3 coding sequence is TGTGCCAGCAGCGTAGAAGACAAGTACTCTGGAAACACCATATATTTT. It yields the protein CASSVEDKYSGNTIYF. Together with reference TRBV9 and TRBJ1-3, the CDR3 gives the full variable domain: DSGVTQTPKHLITATGQRVTLRCSPRSGDLSVYWYQQSLDQGLQFLIQYYNGEERAKGNILERFSAQQFPDLHSELNLSSLELGDSALYFCASSVEDKYSGNTIYFGEGSWLTVV.

The CDR3 sequence: CSASEIYSGANVLTF. CDR3 in DNA: TGCAGTGCTAGCGAGATTTACTCTGGGGCCAACGTCCTGACTTTC. The rearrangement uses TRBV20-1 and TRBJ2-6, with no clear D. The germline V gene encodes CDR1 DFQATT and CDR2 SNEGSKA (reference sequence). CDR3 length: 15 amino acids. Trimming took 3 bases from V and 0 from J, leaving 9 bases between them.

The table lists this clonotype with many counts. The genes are TRBV24-1 and TRBJ1-1, with no clear D. Trimming left V 7 bases short and J 4 bases short, with 12 bases between. CDR1 and CDR2 from the germline V gene are KGHDR and SFDVKD. CDR3 length: 13 residues. The CDR3 reads CATSRTSGTEAFF. Here the CDR3 DNA reads TGTGCCACCAGCAGGACCTCGGGCACTGAAGCTTTCTTT.

This chain links TRBV7-2 with TRBJ1-1; perhaps TRBD1 as D (5 bases). Trimming pared 2 bases from V and 5 bases from J, leaving 18 bases between. The CDR3 spans 16 residues. Per germline, CDR1 SGHTA and CDR2 FQGNSA. CDR3 protein: CASSLYGQGGRTEAFF. Here the CDR3 DNA reads TGTGCCAGCAGCTTATATGGGCAGGGTGGGAGGACTGAAGCTTTCTTT.

This chain uses TRBV29-1 with TRBJ2-3, with D possibly being TRBD2 (5 bases). The V end lost 3 bases, the J end lost 6 bases, and 13 bases lay between the germline ends. The CDR3 spans 13 residues. Germline CDR1 is SQVTM and CDR2 is ANQGSEA. DNA of the CDR3: TGCAGCGTTGAGGTCGGAAGCGGCGATACGCAGTATTTT. It is translated as CSVEVGSGDTQYF.

The chain joins TRBV7-2 to TRBJ1-2, with D unclear. The germline V and J ends were trimmed by 0 bases and 5 bases, with 13 bases remaining between them. Germline V gene sequence: CDR1 SGHTA, CDR2 FQGNSA. The CDR3 totals 15 residues. CDR3 bases: TGTGCCAGCAGCTTAGCAGGGAAAAGTTTATATGGCTACACCTTC. Translation: CASSLAGKSLYGYTF.

V is TRBV2 and J is TRBJ2-5, with D unclear. V was cut by 2 bases and J by 5 bases, with 9 bases left in between. The germline V gene encodes CDR1 SNHLY and CDR2 FYNNEI. The CDR3 has 13 residues. CDR3 nucleotide sequence: TGTGCCAGCAGTGAAAACTCTCTGGAGACCCAGTACTTC. Translated: CASSENSLETQYF.

About this clonotype: A much larger clone lies a single base off, so this may be a read error. This chain uses TRBV29-1 with TRBJ1-2, with 7 bases aligning to TRBD1. Germline-derived CDR1 and CDR2 are SQVTM and ANQGSEA. The CDR3 runs 13 residues. V lost 3 bases, J lost 7 bases, and 8 bases stayed unmatched. The CDR3 loop is CSVDVQGSCGYTF. As DNA, the CDR3 is TGCAGCGTTGATGTACAGGGGAGCTGTGGCTACACCTTC.

The V and J genes are TRBV5-1 and TRBJ1-2; no firm D call. V was trimmed by 0 bases and J by 2 bases, leaving 8 bases between them. Germline loops: CDR1 SGHRS, CDR2 YFSETQ. This CDR3 has 14 residues. The CDR3 nucleotides read TGCGCCAGCAGCTTGGATCCGAGAAACTATGGCTACACCTTC. It codes for CASSLDPRNYGYTF.

This clonotype was seen many times. This chain uses TRBV7-2 with TRBJ1-5; a possible D gene is TRBD1 (5 bases). V gave up 5 bases and J gave up 2 bases, with 10 bases separating them. The CDR3 has 14 amino acids. The germline V gene encodes CDR1 SGHTA and CDR2 FQGNSA. CDR3 sequence: CASSVDSRNQPQHF. The DNA for the CDR3 is TGTGCCAGCAGCGTCGACAGTCGCAATCAGCCCCAGCATTTT.

This clonotype came up once. Possible read error: a much larger clone is one base away. The CDR3 loop is CASSLLGAEQYF. In nucleotides, the CDR3 is TGTGCCAGCAGCCTCCTCGGCGCCGAGCAGTACTTC. This rearrangement joins TRBV7-9 to TRBJ2-7; no clear D. From germline, CDR1 is SEHNR and CDR2 FQNEAQ (reference sequence). The CDR3 contains 12 residues. The V end was cut by 5 bases, the J end by 6 bases, with 11 bases between.

The CDR3, as DNA: TGCAGTGCTAGAGGGACTAATGAAGCTTTCTTT. It encodes CSARGTNEAFF. V and J are TRBV20-1 and TRBJ1-1; no reliable D call. The germline V gene encodes CDR1 DFQATT and CDR2 SNEGSKA (reference sequence). The CDR3 is 11 residues long. V was shortened by 1 base and J by 7 bases, with 7 bases between the two germline ends.

The V and J genes are TRBV19 and TRBJ2-7, with TRBD1 identical over 7 bases. Per the germline V gene, CDR1 is LNHDA and CDR2 is SQIVND (reference sequence). The CDR3 contains 14 residues. The V and J ends lost 5 bases and 6 bases, in that order; junction bases with no gene match: 10. The CDR3 nucleotides are TGTGCCAGTAGTGTCACAGGGGTTCCCTTCGAGCAGTACTTC. This gives the protein CASSVTGVPFEQYF.

CDR3 DNA: TGTGCCAGCAGGATGGACAGGTTACACACTGAAGCTTTCTTT. As protein: CASRMDRLHTEAFF. This sequence joins TRBV2 and TRBJ1-1; 7 bases map to TRBD1. The V segment lost 6 bases and the J segment 3 bases; nucleotides outside the gene matches: 7. Germline CDR1 is SNHLY and CDR2 is FYNNEI. The CDR3 covers 14 residues.

This clonotype came up a few times. This rearrangement joins TRBV14 to TRBJ1-1, with 8 bases lining up with TRBD1. Germline values: CDR1 SGHDN, CDR2 FVKESK. V dropped 0 bases and J dropped 4; count of bases not matched to a gene: 7. The CDR3 has 16 residues. This CDR3 reads CASSQDPRQGSTEAFF. The DNA for the CDR3 is TGTGCCAGCAGCCAAGATCCTAGACAGGGGAGCACTGAAGCTTTCTTT.